These 10 T cell receptor beta chains originate from one sample sequenced in a study of early T cells in non-severe SARS-CoV-2 infection. MiXCR was run by TCRdb on the 5' RACE reads, yielding one entry per CDR3 protein. The sample lists fewer than 35,000 distinct CDR3 sequences; under 7.5% were seen once. The specimen was whole blood. All receptors derive from an adult who was a healthcare worker with PCR-confirmed SARS-CoV-2 infection or an uninfected control (not recorded which).

This clonotype was recorded at least ten times. The V call is TRBV19, the J call TRBJ1-2; D unresolved. CDR1 and CDR2 (germline): LNHDA, SQIVND (reference sequence). Between the trimmed V and J ends, which lost 3 bases and 1 base, there was a span of 9 bases. This CDR3 is 14 amino acids long. The CDR3 here is CASSISGSNYGYTF. DNA for the CDR3: TGTGCCAGTAGTATTTCCGGGAGTAACTATGGCTACACCTTC.

This clonotype was found many times. The V call is TRBV5-1, the J call TRBJ1-1, with D possibly matching TRBD1 (5 bases). Germline CDR1 is SGHRS and CDR2 is YFSETQ. Trimming took 2 bases from V and 0 from J, leaving 11 bases between them. The CDR3 length is 15 residues. CDR3 in DNA: TGCGCCAGCAGCTTAGAGGGGTTGGTGAACACTGAAGCTTTCTTT. Translation gives CASSLEGLVNTEAFF.

This chain joins TRBV27 and TRBJ2-7, with TRBD2 as a possible D gene (5 bases). The CDR3 spans 15 residues. Germline V gene data show CDR1 as MNHEY and CDR2 as SMNVEV (reference sequence). V lost 0 bases to trimming and J lost 2 bases, with 11 bases between them. CDR3 loop: CASSLSGVATYEQYF. As DNA, the CDR3 is TGTGCCAGCAGTTTATCCGGGGTAGCGACCTACGAGCAGTACTTC.

This clonotype showed up many times. CDR3 DNA: TGTGCCAGCAGTTTGGGCCGTCCTAACTATGGCTACACCTTC. Encoded protein: CASSLGRPNYGYTF. The chain links TRBV28 to TRBJ1-2, with D unclear. The V end was cut by 3 bases, the J end by 0 bases, with 8 bases between. Germline V gene data show CDR1 as MDHEN and CDR2 as SYDVKM. This CDR3 is built from 14 residues.

The chain employs TRBV19 and TRBJ2-1; 9 nucleotides align to TRBD2. CDR1 and CDR2 (germline): LNHDA, SQIVND (reference sequence). The CDR3 sequence is 16 residues long. J gave up 6 bases and V 2 bases, and 8 bases lay outside the gene matches. Here the CDR3 DNA reads TGTGCCAGTAGTATAAAATTAGCGGGAGACGTCAATGAGCAGTTCTTC. This encodes CASSIKLAGDVNEQFF.

The table lists this clonotype with many counts. V usage is TRBV19 and J usage is TRBJ1-5; TRBD1 matches 7 bases. Germline lookup yields CDR1 LNHDA and CDR2 SQIVND (reference sequence). Trimming cost V 0 bases and J 4 bases; bases outside gene matches: 12. This CDR3 contains 18 residues. CDR3 nucleotide sequence: TGTGCCAGTAGTATAGATTGGACAGGCTTGCTTTTTAATCAGCCCCAGCATTTT. It translates to CASSIDWTGLLFNQPQHF.

In this sample, this clonotype turned up a few times. The chain employs TRBV3-1 and TRBJ2-7; no clear D. CDR1 and CDR2 (germline): LGHDT, YNNKEL (reference sequence). The CDR3 extends over 15 amino acids. V dropped 3 bases and J dropped 3 bases, with 15 bases sitting between them. CDR3 DNA sequence: TGTGCCAGCAGCCATGAAGGAGCGCCGAACTACGAGCAGTACTTC. This sequence encodes CASSHEGAPNYEQYF.

Many counts were recorded for this clonotype. CDR3 sequence reads: CASSSPSKNIQYF. The CDR3 nucleotides read TGTGCCAGCAGCTCCCCATCCAAAAACATTCAGTACTTC. The J gene is TRBJ2-4, the V gene TRBV7-8; no reliable D call. The CDR3 sequence is 13 residues long. V was cut by 4 bases and J by 2 bases, with 6 bases left in between. The germline V gene encodes CDR1 SGHVS and CDR2 FQNEAQ.

Ten or more counts support this clonotype. The chain is built from TRBV20-1 and TRBJ1-5; D gene uncertain. CDR1 and CDR2 (germline): DFQATT, SNEGSKA (reference sequence). The ends were cut back, 6 bases at V and 0 bases at J, with 12 bases in the middle. The CDR3 is made up of 14 amino acids. CDR3 sequence reads: CSAAETVSNQPQHF. The CDR3 region has the DNA TGCAGTGCGGCAGAGACGGTTAGCAATCAGCCCCAGCATTTT.

This clonotype was counted at least ten times. The DNA for the CDR3 is TGTGCCAGCAGTCGAACAGGGACCTATGGCTACACCTTC. It encodes CASSRTGTYGYTF. V and J are TRBV6-2 or TRBV6-3 and TRBJ1-2; perhaps TRBD1 as D (6 bases). Germline values: CDR1 MNHEY, CDR2 SVGEGT. There are 13 residues in the CDR3. Trimming took 5 bases from V and 4 from J, leaving 11 bases between them.